This T cell receptor beta chain was documented in a study of T cell responses to AZD1222 COVID-19 vaccine. The assay was immunoSEQ multiplex PCR, and TCRdb's table has in-frame clones only and misses some. The sample has 120,000 or so clones, around 87% seen once; the top ten hold about 9.4%. In regard to this clone: Antigen unknown.

General study results and limits: At baseline, just 6 or 7 AZD1222 recipients tested seropositive. Vaccination with two AZD1222 doses was followed by a rise in Spike-specific TCR breadth and depth. Regions 160-218 and 743-854 dominated among vaccine-associated CD4 TCRs spanning spike. Nearly half of spike-specific TCRs reportedly target unmutated variant regions.

This TCR was sampled from an adult in good health. Sample: peripheral blood, taken on day 0 of AZD1222 vaccination.

The CDR3 reads CASSLVIGGINRYGYTF. CDR3 in DNA: TGTGCCAGCAGCTTAGTGATAGGGGGCATTAATCGGTATGGCTACACCTTC. The chain is built from TRBV7-8 and TRBJ1-2, with 7 bases aligning to TRBD1. The length of the CDR3 is 17 residues. Germline loops: CDR1 SGHVS, CDR2 FQNEAQ. The V gene end was trimmed by 1 base and the J gene end by 5 bases; junction bases not matched to a gene: 13.